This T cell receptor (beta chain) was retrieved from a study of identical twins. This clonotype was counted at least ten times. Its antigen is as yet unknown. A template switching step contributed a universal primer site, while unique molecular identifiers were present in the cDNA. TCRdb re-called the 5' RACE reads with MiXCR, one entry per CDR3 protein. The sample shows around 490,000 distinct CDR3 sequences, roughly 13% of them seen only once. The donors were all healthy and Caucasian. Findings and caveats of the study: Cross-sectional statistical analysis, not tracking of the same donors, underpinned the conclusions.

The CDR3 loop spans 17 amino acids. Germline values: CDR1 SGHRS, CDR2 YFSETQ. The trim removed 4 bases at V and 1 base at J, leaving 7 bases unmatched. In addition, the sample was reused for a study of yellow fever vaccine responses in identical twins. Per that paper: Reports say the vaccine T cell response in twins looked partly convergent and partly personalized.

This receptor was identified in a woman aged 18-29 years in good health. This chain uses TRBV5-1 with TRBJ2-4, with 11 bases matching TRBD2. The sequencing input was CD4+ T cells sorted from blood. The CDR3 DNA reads TGCGCCAGCAGCCAACCGGGACTAGCGGCGGCCAAAAACATTCAGTACTTC. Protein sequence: CASSQPGLAAAKNIQYF.